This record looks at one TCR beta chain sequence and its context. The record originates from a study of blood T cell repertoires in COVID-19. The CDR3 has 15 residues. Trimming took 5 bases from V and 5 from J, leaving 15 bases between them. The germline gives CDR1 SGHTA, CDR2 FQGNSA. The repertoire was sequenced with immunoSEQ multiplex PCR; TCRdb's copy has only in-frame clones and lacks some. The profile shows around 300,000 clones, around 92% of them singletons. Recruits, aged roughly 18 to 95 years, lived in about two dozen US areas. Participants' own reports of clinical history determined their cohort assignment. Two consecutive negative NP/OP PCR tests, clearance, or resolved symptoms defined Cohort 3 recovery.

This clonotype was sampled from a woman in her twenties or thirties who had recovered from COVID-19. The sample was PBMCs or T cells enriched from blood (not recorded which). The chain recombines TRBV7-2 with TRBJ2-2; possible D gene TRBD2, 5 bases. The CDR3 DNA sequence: TGTGCCAGCAGCGGCGGGCTAGGGTGGACCGGGGAGCTGTTTTTT. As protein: CASSGGLGWTGELFF.